Sequencing of this T cell receptor beta chain was carried out in a study of blood T cell repertoires in COVID-19. Study context: There were acute and convalescent COVID-19 samples, and they came from the United States, Italy and Spain.

V was clipped by 1 base and J by 0 bases; unmatched bases: 5. The germline CDR1 and CDR2 sequences are LGHNA and YSLEER. This CDR3 comprises 17 residues. This clone was seen a few times. Sequencing was performed with immunoSEQ multiplex PCR; in TCRdb, only in-frame clones are kept and a portion is missing. The data show 250,000 to 350,000 clones, almost 90% seen once. This chain connects TRBV4-3 to TRBJ2-7; 11 positions match TRBD2. Specimen: peripheral blood. The TCR sequence derives from a woman between 25 and 40 years old with COVID-19, enrolled during active disease. The CDR3 is CASSQGTGTSGSYEQYF. The CDR3 DNA reads TGCGCCAGCAGCCAAGGAACTGGGACTAGCGGCTCCTACGAGCAGTACTTC.